The 27 T cell receptor beta chains below all came from one sample that was sequenced in a study of blood T cell repertoires in COVID-19. Measured with immunoSEQ multiplex PCR; TCRdb has only the in-frame clones, and not every one. The sample yields tens of thousands of clones, about 83% seen once. Sequenced material: peripheral blood. The receptors were sampled from a woman older than 75 with active or convalescent COVID-19.

The chain combines TRBV10-3 with TRBJ1-1; D call uncertain. The length of the CDR3 is 14 residues. V was trimmed by 6 bases and J by 1 base, leaving 12 bases between them. Germline values: CDR1 ENHRY, CDR2 SYGVKD. CDR3 nucleotides: TGTGCCATCAGCCTACAGTTGCAGAACACTGAAGCTTTCTTT. Protein sequence: CAISLQLQNTEAFF.

The gene calls are TRBV6-5 and TRBJ1-1; TRBD1 agrees at 10 bases. Unmatched junction bases numbered 6, after V lost 5 bases and J lost 3 bases. The CDR3 loop spans 15 amino acids. Germline V gives CDR1 MNHEY, CDR2 SVGAGI. This CDR3 is CASSRPGTGDTEAFF. DNA for the CDR3: TGTGCCAGCAGTAGACCCGGGACAGGGGACACTGAAGCTTTCTTT.

The rearrangement uses TRBV6-1 and TRBJ2-1; 14 bases fit TRBD2. The trim removed 3 bases at V and 4 bases at J, leaving 11 bases unmatched. The germline CDR1 and CDR2 sequences are MNHNS and SASEGT. CDR3 length equals 19 residues. The DNA for the CDR3 is TGTGCCAGCAGTGACCCGGCCGGGACTAGCGGGAGAGGTTACAATGAGCAGTTCTTC. This translates into CASSDPAGTSGRGYNEQFF.

This clone was recorded a few times. This chain uses TRBV11-3 with TRBJ2-3, with 10 bases aligning to TRBD2. V lost 5 bases and J lost 2; bases outside the gene matches: 7. This CDR3 is 16 amino acids long. In germline, CDR1 is SGHNT, CDR2 YENEEA. CDR3 protein: CASSPRTSGATDTQYF. CDR3 DNA sequence: TGTGCCAGCAGCCCCCGAACTAGCGGGGCCACAGATACGCAGTATTTT.

This rearrangement joins TRBV27 to TRBJ2-1; TRBD1 aligns across 9 bases. The junction had 13 bases not matched to a gene; V was cut back by 6 bases and J by 7 bases. Looked up from germline, CDR1 is MNHEY and CDR2 is SMNVEV (reference sequence). The CDR3 covers 16 residues. The CDR3, as DNA: TGTGCCAGCAGGGGGCCGGGACAGGGTCCTTCTAATGAGCAGTTCTTC. It yields the protein CASRGPGQGPSNEQFF.

This clone was picked up a small number of times. CDR3 sequence: CASSLPRADGYTF. DNA for the CDR3: TGTGCCAGCTCACTACCCAGGGCCGATGGCTACACCTTC. This rearrangement joins TRBV18 to TRBJ1-2, with D possibly TRBD1 on 5 matching bases. CDR1 and CDR2 (germline): KGHSH, LQKENI. V shed 4 bases and J shed 6 bases, with 12 bases lying between them. The CDR3 has 13 amino acids.

The chain has TRBV11-2 and TRBJ2-3, with D uncertain. Germline V gene lookup returns CDR1 SGHAT and CDR2 FQNNGV. The CDR3 is made up of 14 amino acids. Trimming removed 1 base at V and 0 bases at J, with 5 bases between. CDR3 coding DNA: TGTGCCAGCAGCTTAGGAGGTAGCACAGATACGCAGTATTTT. Its protein product is CASSLGGSTDTQYF.

The chain recombines TRBV7-8 with TRBJ1-5; 9 bases match TRBD1. Trimming at V came to 5 bases and at J to 5 bases, leaving 1 base not matched to a gene. Germline assignment: CDR1 SGHVS and CDR2 FQNEAQ. This CDR3 is 13 amino acids long. The CDR3 coding sequence is TGTGCCAGCAGCCGACAGGGGGATCAGCCCCAGCATTTT. It codes for CASSRQGDQPQHF.

The chain joins TRBV3-1 (or the pseudogene TRBV3-2) to TRBJ1-5; possibly TRBD1 for D (5 bases). The V end lost 1 base, the J end lost 2 bases, and 9 bases lay between the germline ends. The CDR3 contains 15 residues. CDR1 is LGHDT, CDR2 YNNKEL, per germline (reference sequence). The CDR3 spells CASSQGGVGNQPQHF. The CDR3 coding sequence is TGTGCCAGCAGCCAAGGGGGCGTGGGCAATCAGCCCCAGCATTTT.

The chain links TRBV3-1 (or the pseudogene TRBV3-2) to TRBJ1-2, with D tentatively TRBD1 (5 bases). V was pared by 8 bases and J by 2 bases, with 9 bases between. Germline CDR1 is LGHDT and CDR2 is YNNKEL (reference sequence). The CDR3 consists of 12 residues. The CDR3 DNA reads as TGTGCCAGCTCGACAGCCAACTATGGCTACACCTTC. It translates to CASSTANYGYTF.

The chain uses TRBV27 and TRBJ1-1, with 11 bases matching TRBD1. CDR3 length: 15 amino acids. V was pared by 2 bases and J by 10 bases, with 9 bases of the junction left unmatched. CDR1 MNHEY and CDR2 SMNVEV come from the germline V gene (reference sequence). The DNA of the CDR3 is TGTGCCAGCAGTTTAACTATTAGGGACAGGGGGGCAGCTTTCTTT. This encodes CASSLTIRDRGAAFF.

This sequence joins TRBV6-2 or TRBV6-3 and TRBJ2-7, with 10 positions matching TRBD2. The germline gives CDR1 MNHEY, CDR2 SVGEGT. The junction had 7 bases not matched to a gene; V was cut back by 2 bases and J by 0 bases. The CDR3 runs 17 residues. This chain's CDR3 is CASSYPTSGTNSYEQYF. The CDR3 bases are TGTGCCAGCAGTTACCCCACTAGCGGGACTAACTCCTACGAGCAGTACTTC.

The gene calls are TRBV28 and TRBJ2-7; D ambiguous. The CDR3 spans 15 residues. V was cut by 4 bases and J by 4 bases, with 17 bases left in between. The germline gives CDR1 MDHEN, CDR2 SYDVKM. Here the CDR3 reads CASSSNPPDNYEQYF. CDR3 in DNA: TGTGCCAGCAGTTCCAACCCCCCCGACAATTACGAGCAGTACTTC. Full variable domain (missing parts from reference TRBV28 and TRBJ2-7): DVKVTQSSRYLVKRTGEKVFLECVQDMDHENMFWYRQDPGLGLRLIYFSYDVKMKEKGDIPEGYSVSREKKERFSLILESASTNQTSMYLCASSSNPPDNYEQYFGPGTRLTVT.

This clone came up a few times. The chain joins TRBV6-1 to TRBJ1-2; D is perhaps TRBD1 (6 bases). The V end lost 2 bases, the J end lost 2 bases, and 6 bases lay between the germline ends. Germline assignment: CDR1 MNHNS and CDR2 SASEGT. This CDR3 is built from 13 residues. The CDR3: CASSETGNYGYTF. Here the CDR3 DNA reads TGTGCCAGCAGTGAAACAGGGAACTATGGCTACACCTTC.

V and J are TRBV7-9 and TRBJ2-1; possibly TRBD2 for D (6 bases). Trimming took off 5 bases at V and 5 bases at J, with 16 bases between the two ends. Germline-derived CDR1 and CDR2 are SEHNR and FQNEAQ (reference sequence). This CDR3 region has 15 residues. The CDR3 bases are TGTGCCAGCAGCCGACTAGGAGGGACGGACAATGAGCAGTTCTTC. It yields the protein CASSRLGGTDNEQFF.

The chain is built from TRBV18 and TRBJ1-5; 8 positions match TRBD1. In germline, CDR1 is KGHSH, CDR2 LQKENI. Trimming removed 3 bases from V and 6 bases from J; junction bases left unmatched: 7. CDR3 length: 15 amino acids. Here the CDR3 reads CASSPTDRVVQPQHF. The CDR3, as DNA: TGTGCCAGCTCACCTACGGACAGGGTGGTTCAGCCCCAGCATTTT.

The count of this clone is one. This chain uses TRBV7-2 with TRBJ1-6; 10 bases fit TRBD1. Germline V gene data show CDR1 as SGHTA and CDR2 as FQGNSA. The ends lost 3 bases at V and 14 bases at J; junction bases unmatched: 7. This CDR3 region has 14 residues. This CDR3 reads CASSLITGTGALHF. CDR3 coding DNA: TGTGCCAGCAGCTTGATTACCGGGACAGGGGCCCTCCACTTT.

V is TRBV27 and J is TRBJ2-1; 7 nucleotides align to TRBD2. The germline V gene encodes CDR1 MNHEY and CDR2 SMNVEV (reference sequence). The V and J ends lost 8 bases and 6 bases, in that order; junction bases with no gene match: 7. This CDR3 comprises 13 residues. CDR3 sequence: CASFPGGSNEQFF. The CDR3 DNA reads as TGTGCCAGCTTCCCCGGGGGGAGCAATGAGCAGTTCTTC.

The V call is TRBV18, the J call TRBJ1-5, with D tentatively TRBD1 (6 bases). The V end was cut by 4 bases, the J end by 1 base, with 11 bases between. This CDR3 has 15 residues. Germline CDR1 KGHSH, CDR2 LQKENI. The CDR3 coding sequence is TGTGCCAGCTCACTTGGACAGTGGAGCAATCAGCCCCAGCATTTT. Translated: CASSLGQWSNQPQHF. Combining the CDR3 with reference TRBV18 and TRBJ1-5 gives the whole variable domain NAGVMQNPRHLVRRRGQEARLRCSPMKGHSHVYWYRQLPEEGLKFMVYLQKENIIDESGMPKERFSAEFPKEGPSILRIQQVVRGDSAAYFCASSLGQWSNQPQHFGDGTRLSIL.

The V and J genes are TRBV4-3 and TRBJ1-6, with a weak D call TRBD1 (5 bases). Per germline, CDR1 LGHNA and CDR2 YSLEER. V was cut by 1 base and J by 3 bases, with 7 bases left in between. This CDR3 is 15 amino acids long. Here the CDR3 reads CASSQGDSYNSPLHF. The CDR3 nucleotides read TGCGCCAGCAGCCAAGGTGACAGCTATAATTCACCCCTCCACTTT.

This clone was seen only a few times. The chain has TRBV7-3 and TRBJ2-2, with TRBD2 identical over 10 bases. Germline V gene lookup returns CDR1 SGHTA and CDR2 FQGTGA. V lost 1 base and J lost 4; bases outside the gene matches: 6. The CDR3 contains 17 residues. CDR3 loop: CASSLSGSSGSTGELFF. DNA of the CDR3: TGTGCCAGCAGCTTAAGTGGATCTAGCGGGAGCACCGGGGAGCTGTTTTTT.

The chain carries TRBV6-2 or TRBV6-3 and TRBJ2-7, with D tentatively TRBD2 (6 bases). This CDR3 comprises 16 residues. With 5 bases removed from V and 1 base from J, the gap between germline ends came to 18 bases. CDR1 and CDR2 from the germline V gene are MNHEY and SVGEGT. The CDR3 coding sequence is TGTGCCAGCAGTAGGATAGGCGGGACGGAGTCCTACGAGCAGTACTTC. This codes for CASSRIGGTESYEQYF.

The chain recombines TRBV5-4 with TRBJ2-7; 13 bases line up with TRBD2. Germline V CDR1 and CDR2: SGHNT, YYREEE (reference sequence). The J segment lost 3 bases and the V segment lost 0 bases, leaving 3 bases of the junction unmatched. The CDR3 is made up of 16 amino acids. The CDR3 region has the DNA TGTGCCAGCAGCTTGGGGGGACTAGCGGGGTACTACGAGCAGTACTTC. Residues: CASSLGGLAGYYEQYF. The whole variable domain, remainder taken from reference TRBV5-4 and TRBJ2-7, is ETGVTQSPTHLIKTRGQQVTLRCSSQSGHNTVSWYQQALGQGPQFIFQYYREEENGRGNFPPRFSGLQFPNYSSELNVNALELDDSALYLCASSLGGLAGYYEQYFGPGTRLTVT.

This clone was detected once. The chain links TRBV7-9 to TRBJ1-2; 8 nucleotides match TRBD1. V lost 2 bases to trimming and J lost 7 bases; unmatched junction nucleotides: 3. CDR3 length: 13 amino acids. Germline CDR1 is SEHNR and CDR2 is FQNEAQ (reference sequence). The CDR3: CASSLQGATGYTF. The CDR3 coding sequence is TGTGCCAGCAGCTTACAGGGGGCGACTGGCTACACCTTC. The entire variable domain, with the rest obtained from reference TRBV7-9 and TRBJ1-2, is as follows: DTGVSQNPRHKITKRGQNVTFRCDPISEHNRLYWYRQTLGQGPEFLTYFQNEAQLEKSRLLSDRFSAERPKGSFSTLEIQRTEQGDSAMYLCASSLQGATGYTFGSGTRLTVV.

This clone appeared once. The chain links TRBV6-2 or TRBV6-3 to TRBJ2-3; 10 nucleotides line up with TRBD2. The V gene's germline CDR1 is MNHEY and CDR2 SVGEGT. V gave up 5 bases and J gave up 0 bases; unmatched junction bases: 2. The CDR3 runs to 15 residues. CDR3 in DNA: TGTGCCAGCAGTCGACTAGCGGGCAGCACAGATACGCAGTATTTT. Protein product: CASSRLAGSTDTQYF.

This clone was detected a few times. J is TRBJ2-1 and V is TRBV28; TRBD1 matches 7 bases. This CDR3 has 13 residues. After removal of 6 bases from V and 10 bases from J, the junction contained 9 bases not matched to a gene. CDR1 is MDHEN and CDR2 is SYDVKM in the germline V gene. In DNA, the CDR3 is TGTGCCAGCAGAAACACAGGGGTCGGCGAGCAGTTCTTC. This encodes CASRNTGVGEQFF.

The V gene is TRBV21-1, the J gene TRBJ2-3; TRBD2 is taken as the D call from the table, unchecked against the DNA. TRBV21-1 is an annotated pseudogene. CDR3 length equals 20 residues. The CDR3 DNA follows: TGTGCCAGCAGCGAAAGGACGGGACTAGCGGGAGTTGTTGGCACAGATACGCAGTATTTT. Translation gives CASSERTGLAGVVGTDTQYF.